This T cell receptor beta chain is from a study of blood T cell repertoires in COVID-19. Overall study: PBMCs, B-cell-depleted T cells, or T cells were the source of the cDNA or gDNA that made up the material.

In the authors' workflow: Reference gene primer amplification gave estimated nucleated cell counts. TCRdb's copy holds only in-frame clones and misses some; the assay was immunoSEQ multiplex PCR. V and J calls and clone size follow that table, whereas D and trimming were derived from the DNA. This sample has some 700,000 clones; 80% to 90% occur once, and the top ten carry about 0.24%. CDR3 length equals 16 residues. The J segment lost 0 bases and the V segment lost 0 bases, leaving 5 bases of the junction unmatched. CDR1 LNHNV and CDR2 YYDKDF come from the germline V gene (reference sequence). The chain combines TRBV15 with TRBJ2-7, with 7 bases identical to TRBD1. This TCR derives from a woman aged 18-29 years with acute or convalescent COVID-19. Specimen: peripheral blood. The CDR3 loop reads CATSRDLTGSSYEQYF. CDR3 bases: TGTGCCACCAGCAGAGATCTGACAGGGAGCTCCTACGAGCAGTACTTC.